The 29 T cell receptor beta chains below were found in one sample sequenced in a study of T cells in Graves' hyperthyroidism and ophthalmopathy. Amplification of TCR beta CDR3 regions used RNA as the template. The TCR CDR3 first-round RT-PCR relied on the HTBI primer set. TCRdb reprocessed the multiplex PCR reads via MiXCR and lists one record per CDR3 protein. The sample includes fewer than 450,000 distinct CDR3 sequences, about a sixth seen only once; the top ten take almost 35%. Source material: blood. The receptors were gathered from a woman in her 30s with Graves' hyperthyroidism that later progressed to Graves' ophthalmopathy.

With regard to this clonotype: Being one base from a much bigger clone, this may be a read error. The rearrangement joins TRBV3-1 to TRBJ1-1; a weak D match, TRBD1 (5 bases). The CDR3 consists of 17 residues. V lost 6 bases and J 5 bases, leaving 25 bases between the germline ends. Germline-derived CDR1 and CDR2 are LGHDT and YNNKEL (reference sequence). The chain's CDR3 is CASSRADMGLGGTEAFF. The CDR3 DNA is TGTGCCAGCAGTCGCGCCGACATGGGACTTGGGGGGACTGAAGCTTTCTTT.

The chain carries TRBV7-2 and TRBJ2-2; maybe TRBD1 (6 bases). The CDR3 is 16 residues long. V lost 5 bases and J lost 4, with 17 bases in between. Germline CDR1 and CDR2: SGHTA and FQGNSA. In nucleotides, the CDR3 is TGTGCCAGCAGCCCCTGGACAGAGAAGGGCACCGGGGAGCTGTTTTTT. Translating it yields CASSPWTEKGTGELFF.

This clonotype has a count of ten or more. J is TRBJ2-7 and V is TRBV6-2 or TRBV6-3; possibly TRBD1 or TRBD2 for D (5 bases each). In germline, CDR1 is MNHEY, CDR2 SVGEGT. The CDR3 loop spans 13 amino acids. V was shortened by 6 bases and J by 2 bases, with 11 bases between the two germline ends. CDR3 sequence reads: CASRGDVAYEQYF. CDR3 DNA sequence: TGTGCCAGCAGGGGGGACGTAGCCTACGAGCAGTACTTC.

This clonotype was detected ten times or more. This chain uses TRBV18 with TRBJ1-1; maybe TRBD1 (5 bases). The CDR3 extends over 15 amino acids. V was pared by 6 bases and J by 1 base, with 15 bases between. In germline, CDR1 is KGHSH, CDR2 LQKENI. The CDR3 region is CASSAWGTENTEAFF. In nucleotides, the CDR3 is TGTGCCAGCTCCGCGTGGGGGACGGAGAACACTGAAGCTTTCTTT.

The chain joins TRBV7-9 to TRBJ2-5; 9 nucleotides match TRBD2. J gave up 1 base and V 5 bases, and 8 bases lay outside the gene matches. The CDR3 has 16 residues. Germline loops: CDR1 SEHNR, CDR2 FQNEAQ (reference sequence). The CDR3 here is CASSVGGRAVQETQYF. Here the CDR3 DNA reads TGTGCCAGCAGCGTAGGCGGGAGGGCCGTCCAAGAGACCCAGTACTTC.

This clonotype was seen ten or more times. The genes are TRBV20-1 and TRBJ2-1; no firm D call. CDR1 and CDR2 (germline): DFQATT, SNEGSKA (reference sequence). V lost 4 bases and J lost 1, with 8 bases in between. The CDR3 consists of 13 residues. The CDR3: CSANDGSYNEQFF. Written as DNA, the CDR3 is TGCAGTGCTAACGACGGATCCTACAATGAGCAGTTCTTC.

This clonotype was seen many times. This sequence joins TRBV29-1 and TRBJ2-7; D unclear. Trimming shortened V by 6 bases and J by 7 bases, and 19 bases separated the two germline ends. The CDR3 spans 13 residues. CDR1 and CDR2 from the germline V gene are SQVTM and ANQGSEA. The CDR3 protein is CSVVGSDGKEQYF. DNA for the CDR3: TGCAGCGTCGTGGGTTCGGACGGCAAGGAGCAGTACTTC.

This chain joins TRBV3-1 and TRBJ2-5; possible D gene TRBD2, 7 bases. V was trimmed by 1 base and J by 0 bases, leaving 18 bases between them. The CDR3 consists of 18 residues. Germline V gives CDR1 LGHDT, CDR2 YNNKEL (reference sequence). DNA of the CDR3: TGTGCCAGCAGCCAAGTTTCATGGGGGGGGGCCGACCAAGAGACCCAGTACTTC. Amino acid sequence: CASSQVSWGGADQETQYF.

This clonotype appeared many times. V gene TRBV24-1 combines with J gene TRBJ2-5; 7 positions agree with TRBD1. Trimming took 0 bases from V and 2 from J; bases not matched to a gene: 11. Germline V gene lookup returns CDR1 KGHDR and CDR2 SFDVKD. CDR3 size: 18 residues. CDR3 nucleotides: TGTGCCACCAGTGATTTGATGGCAGGACCGGGACAGCAAGAGACCCAGTACTTC. Translating gives CATSDLMAGPGQQETQYF.

This clonotype was recorded at least ten times. V is TRBV5-6 and J is TRBJ2-3; a possible D gene is TRBD2 (5 bases). The CDR3 consists of 13 residues. Trimming stripped 8 bases from V and 4 bases from J, with 14 bases between. Per germline, CDR1 SGHDT and CDR2 YYEEEE. As DNA, the CDR3 is TGTGCCAGACAGAGGGTCGGCGCAGATACGCAGTATTTT. Protein product: CARQRVGADTQYF.

This clonotype was counted at least ten times. This chain connects TRBV24-1 to TRBJ2-2; TRBD1 agrees at 7 bases. The germline V gene has CDR1 KGHDR and CDR2 SFDVKD. The CDR3 is made up of 18 amino acids. V shed 0 bases and J 0 bases; nucleotides not matched to a gene: 6. In nucleotides, the CDR3 is TGTGCCACCAGTGATTTGGAAGGGGGCTCGTCGAACACCGGGGAGCTGTTTTTT. Protein: CATSDLEGGSSNTGELFF.

The chain links TRBV3-1 to TRBJ2-5; the match to TRBD1 covers 8 bases. Germline-derived CDR1 and CDR2 are LGHDT and YNNKEL (reference sequence). The CDR3 loop spans 16 amino acids. J lost 1 base, V lost 4 bases, and 8 bases had no gene match. CDR3 residues: CASSPRQGNLQETQYF. In DNA, the CDR3 is TGTGCCAGCAGCCCGAGACAGGGGAACCTCCAAGAGACCCAGTACTTC.

This clonotype appeared a few times. The chain combines TRBV27 with TRBJ2-3; the D gene could be TRBD1 or TRBD2 (5 bases each). This CDR3 is 16 amino acids long. Germline V CDR1 and CDR2: MNHEY, SMNVEV (reference sequence). Trimming cost V 4 bases and J 2 bases, with 16 bases left between them. The CDR3 protein is CASSSPGTANTDTQYF. The CDR3, as DNA: TGTGCCAGCAGTTCCCCAGGGACGGCTAACACAGATACGCAGTATTTT.

This clonotype was detected ten times or more. The chain recombines TRBV2 with TRBJ2-1, with D possibly TRBD2 on 6 matching bases. V lost 3 bases to trimming and J lost 10 bases, with 22 bases between them. This CDR3 spans 16 amino acids. Germline values: CDR1 SNHLY, CDR2 FYNNEI. This chain's CDR3 is CASSEYQSTSGREQFF. The CDR3 nucleotides read TGTGCCAGCAGTGAGTACCAGTCTACCTCTGGGAGGGAGCAGTTCTTC.

As concerns this clonotype: A much larger clone is a single base away; this may be a read error. This chain links TRBV19 with TRBJ1-3; 8 bases line up with TRBD1. This CDR3 is built from 13 residues. Looked up from germline, CDR1 is LNHDA and CDR2 is SQIVND (reference sequence). This CDR3 is CASGQGSGNTICF. Written as DNA, the CDR3 is TGTGCCAGCGGACAGGGCTCTGGAAACACCATATGTTTT. The entire variable domain, with the rest obtained from reference TRBV19 and TRBJ1-3, is as follows: DGGITQSPKYLFRKEGQNVTLSCEQNLNHDAMYWYRQDPGQGLRLIYYSQIVNDFQKGDIAEGYSVSREKKESFPLTVTSAQKNPTAFYLCASGQGSGNTICFGEGSWLTVV.

CDR3: CSVEEFGEQYF. The CDR3 DNA is TGCAGCGTTGAAGAGTTCGGGGAGCAGTACTTC. The rearrangement uses TRBV29-1 and TRBJ2-7; D gene uncertain. Germline-derived CDR1 and CDR2 are SQVTM and ANQGSEA. Trimming removed 0 bases from V and 7 bases from J, with 7 bases in between. The CDR3 consists of 11 residues.

Many counts were recorded for this clonotype. The CDR3 sequence is CAWSVDEGSPQYF. CDR3 sequence (DNA): TGTGCCTGGAGTGTCGACGAGGGGTCTCCGCAGTATTTT. The genes are TRBV30 and TRBJ2-3; possibly TRBD1 or TRBD2 for D (5 bases each). The CDR3 consists of 13 residues. CDR1 is GTSNPN and CDR2 is SVGIG in the germline V gene (reference sequence). Trimming removed 0 bases from V and 10 bases from J, with 14 bases in between.

The genes are TRBV30 and TRBJ2-2; D unclear. CDR1 is GTSNPN and CDR2 is SVGIG in the germline V gene (reference sequence). This CDR3 is 13 amino acids long. Trimming pared 5 bases from V and 2 bases from J, leaving 9 bases between. The CDR3 DNA is TGTGCCTGGCAAAGGGTAAACACCGGGGAGCTGTTTTTT. This gives the protein CAWQRVNTGELFF.

The chain links TRBV3-1 to TRBJ2-3; 8 bases are shared with TRBD2. V lost 3 bases and J lost 2; bases outside the gene matches: 7. This CDR3 is 16 amino acids long. Germline-derived CDR1 and CDR2 are LGHDT and YNNKEL (reference sequence). Written as DNA, the CDR3 is TGTGCCAGCAGCCAGCCGGGACTAGTGCACACAGATACGCAGTATTTT. This translates into CASSQPGLVHTDTQYF.

The chain couples TRBV12-3 or TRBV12-4 to TRBJ2-5, with 12 bases lining up with TRBD2. V was pared by 8 bases and J by 2 bases, with 6 bases of the junction left unmatched. This CDR3 is 15 amino acids long. This CDR3 is CASQRTSGVQETQYF. The DNA for the CDR3 is TGTGCCAGCCAAAGGACTAGCGGGGTACAAGAGACCCAGTACTTC.

This clonotype was detected ten times or more. The chain carries TRBV7-8 and TRBJ2-5; D may be TRBD2 (6 bases). The CDR3 spans 16 residues. Looked up from germline, CDR1 is SGHVS and CDR2 is FQNEAQ. V was clipped by 1 base and J by 1 base, with 13 bases between them. The DNA of the CDR3 is TGTGCCAGCAGCTTAGGGGGGGACTCGATCCAAGAGACCCAGTACTTC. This codes for CASSLGGDSIQETQYF.

This clonotype was picked up one time. The junction departs from the called germline gene at one end, perhaps through a read error. This chain connects TRBV7-7 to TRBJ2-5, with a weak D call TRBD2 (6 bases). Looked up from germline, CDR1 is SSHAT and CDR2 is FNYEAQ (reference sequence). There are 15 residues in the CDR3. The CDR3 is CASSFSPGAGETQYF. The CDR3 DNA follows: TGTGCTAGCAGCTTTTCGCCGGGAGCGGGAGAGACCCAGTACTTC.

The gene calls are TRBV10-3 and TRBJ1-1, with 8 bases matching TRBD1. Germline CDR1 ENHRY, CDR2 SYGVKD. V was clipped by 5 bases and J by 1 base; unmatched bases: 9. This CDR3 has 16 amino acids. CDR3 amino acids: CAISWDRRGRNTEAFF. CDR3 in DNA: TGTGCCATCAGTTGGGACAGGCGGGGAAGGAACACTGAAGCTTTCTTT.

This clonotype was found many times. V is TRBV7-9 and J is TRBJ2-7; the D gene could be TRBD1 or TRBD2 (6 bases each). Per the germline V gene, CDR1 is SEHNR and CDR2 is FQNEAQ (reference sequence). The V gene lost 2 bases and the J gene lost 5 bases, with 16 bases spanning the gap. This CDR3 spans 15 amino acids. DNA of the CDR3: TGTGCCAGCAGCTTATATCGAGGGGGAGGAAACGAGCAGTACTTC. Its translation: CASSLYRGGGNEQYF.

Ten or more counts support this clonotype. The gene calls are TRBV2 and TRBJ1-1; 7 bases map to TRBD1. The trim removed 6 bases at V and 6 bases at J, leaving 13 bases unmatched. The germline CDR1 and CDR2 sequences are SNHLY and FYNNEI. The CDR3 runs to 15 residues. The CDR3 DNA reads TGTGCCAGCAGACCCCGGACAGGTGGAGGATCTGAAGCTTTCTTT. Translated, it gives CASRPRTGGGSEAFF.

This clonotype was seen a handful of times. The rearrangement joins TRBV20-1 to TRBJ2-7; no clear D. This CDR3 spans 13 amino acids. Germline V gene data show CDR1 as DFQATT and CDR2 as SNEGSKA (reference sequence). V was shortened by 8 bases and J by 3 bases, with 17 bases between the two germline ends. In DNA, the CDR3 is TGCAGTCAGGCGGCCGGGCGAGGCTACGAGCAGTACTTC. It specifies CSQAAGRGYEQYF.

The chain carries TRBV19 and TRBJ1-4; D remains unclear. V was cut by 3 bases and J by 0 bases, with 5 bases left in between. There are 14 residues in the CDR3. Germline CDR1 reads LNHDA; CDR2 reads SQIVND (reference sequence). Here the CDR3 DNA reads TGTGCCAGTAGTATTTATGCAACTAATGAAAAACTGTTTTTT. It yields the protein CASSIYATNEKLFF.

This clonotype was counted a few times. The chain joins TRBV20-1 to TRBJ1-5; a weak D match, TRBD1 (6 bases). The germline V gene has CDR1 DFQATT and CDR2 SNEGSKA (reference sequence). V shed 6 bases and J shed 3 bases, with 12 bases lying between them. The CDR3 loop spans 13 amino acids. The CDR3 loop is CSARTDLNQPQHF. The CDR3 nucleotides read TGCAGTGCCAGGACAGATCTCAATCAGCCCCAGCATTTT.

At least ten counts were recorded for this clonotype. This chain uses TRBV5-1 with TRBJ1-3, with D hard to call. V was cut by 0 bases and J by 9 bases, with 22 bases left in between. The CDR3 loop spans 17 amino acids. From germline, CDR1 is SGHRS and CDR2 YFSETQ. The CDR3 coding sequence is TGCGCCAGCAGCTTGGGTCATCGGACCTCCCGCCGGGGCACCATATATTTT. It is translated as CASSLGHRTSRRGTIYF.